This paragraph reports one TCR beta chain. Its antigen is not identified. With a J-beta primer mix and a sample-barcoded 5' primer, a second PCR ran about 6 to 11 cycles. The authors tagged each cDNA molecule using a template-switch adaptor with 12 random nucleotides. TCRdb fed the 5' RACE reads into MiXCR, producing one record per CDR3 protein. This table holds some 1,000,000 distinct CDR3 sequences, less than 25% found once. These data belong to a study of blood T cells in healthy people across ages. Findings and caveats of the study: Across the age range, TCR beta diversity per million T cells fell in a roughly linear way.

Germline CDR1 reads SQVTM; CDR2 reads ANQGSEA. CDR3 size: 15 residues. V gave up 5 bases and J gave up 4 bases; unmatched junction bases: 10. These sequences were also reported in another study, on T cells of mothers and their children.

The source is a girl aged 2 to 10 in good health. The chain joins TRBV29-1 to TRBJ2-3; 9 nucleotides agree with TRBD2. The source material was blood. This chain's CDR3 is CSVQLAGEGADTQYF. The CDR3, as DNA: TGCAGCGTTCAGTTAGCGGGAGAAGGGGCAGATACGCAGTATTTT.